Here is one T cell receptor (beta chain) with its context. Only in-frame clones appear in the TCRdb table, and some are missing; sequencing was by immunoSEQ multiplex PCR. Of about 120,000 clones in the sample, 84% are singletons; the top ten hold about 8.5%. The data were taken from a study of blood T cell repertoires in COVID-19. Germline V gives CDR1 SGHDT, CDR2 YYEEEE. The junction had 2 bases not matched to a gene; V was cut back by 0 bases and J by 0 bases. CDR3 length: 16 amino acids. The sample taken for sequencing was peripheral blood. This chain connects TRBV5-6 to TRBJ2-2, with 7 positions matching TRBD2. The receptor was isolated from a woman aged 40 to 55 with acute or convalescent COVID-19. The CDR3 region is CASSLASGANTGELFF. As DNA, the CDR3 is TGTGCCAGCAGCTTGGCAAGCGGGGCGAACACCGGGGAGCTGTTTTTT.